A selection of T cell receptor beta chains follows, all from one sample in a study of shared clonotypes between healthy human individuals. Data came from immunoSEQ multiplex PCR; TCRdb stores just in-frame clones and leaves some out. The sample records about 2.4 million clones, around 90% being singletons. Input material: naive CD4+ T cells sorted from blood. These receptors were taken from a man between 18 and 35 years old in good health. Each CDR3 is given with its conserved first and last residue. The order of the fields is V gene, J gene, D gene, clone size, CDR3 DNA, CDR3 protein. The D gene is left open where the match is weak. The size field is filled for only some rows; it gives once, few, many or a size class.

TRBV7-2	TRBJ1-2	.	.	.	CASRFGTGACTF
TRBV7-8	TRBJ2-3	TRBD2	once	TGTGCCAGCAGCCAGCGGGACACAGATACGCAGTATTTT	CASSQRDTDTQYF
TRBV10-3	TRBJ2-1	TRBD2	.	TGTGCCATCAGTGAGGATAGCGGGAGTTGGGGTGAGCAGTTCTTC	CAISEDSGSWGEQFF
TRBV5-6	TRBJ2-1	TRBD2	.	TGTGCCAGCAGCTTGGTAGGACTAGCGGACACCCTCTACAATGAGCAGTTCTTC	CASSLVGLADTLYNEQFF
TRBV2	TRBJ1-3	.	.	TGTGCCAGCAGAGGGGAGTACACCATATATTTT	CASRGEYTIYF
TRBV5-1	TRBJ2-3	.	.	TGCGCCAGCAGCTTGGGACTTCCAGATACGCAGTATTTT	CASSLGLPDTQYF
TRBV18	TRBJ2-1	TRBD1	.	TGTGCCAGCTCACCCAGGGGACAGGTCCTCTCCTACAATGAGCAGTTCTTC	CASSPRGQVLSYNEQFF
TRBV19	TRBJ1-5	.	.	TGTGCCAGTAGTATTTGGGGGGCAGGCGGTCAGCCCCAGCATTTT	CASSIWGAGGQPQHF
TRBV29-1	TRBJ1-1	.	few	TGCAGCGTTGCGGACCCAGGAGGTGAAGCTTTCTTT	CSVADPGGEAFF
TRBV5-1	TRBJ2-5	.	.	TGCGCCAGCAGCTTGGGGGGAACGCAAGAGACCCAGTACTTC	CASSLGGTQETQYF
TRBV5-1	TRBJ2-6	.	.	TGCGCCAGCAGCTTGGGGGCTGTAACTGGGGCCAACGTCCTGACTTTC	CASSLGAVTGANVLTF
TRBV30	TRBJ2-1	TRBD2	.	TGTGCCTCCAGGACTAGCGGGAGACCTGAGCAGTTCTTC	CASRTSGRPEQFF
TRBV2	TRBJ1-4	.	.	TGTGCCAGCAGGGGAACAGGTGCAACTAATGAAAAACTGTTTTTT	CASRGTGATNEKLFF
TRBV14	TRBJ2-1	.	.	TGTGCCAGCAGCCTCCCCGGGCTAGGGGACAATGAGCAGTTCTTC	CASSLPGLGDNEQFF
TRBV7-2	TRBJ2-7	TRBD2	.	TGTGCCAGCAGCATGCGACTAGCGGGAGTCTACGAGCAGTACTTC	CASSMRLAGVYEQYF
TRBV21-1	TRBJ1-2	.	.	TGTGCCAGCAGCAAAGAGAAGGGGGCTTGCTATGGCTACACCTTC	CASSKEKGACYGYTF
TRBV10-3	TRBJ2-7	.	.	TGTGCCATCAGTGAGTCGAGCAACTCAATCGCACTAGAGTGGTACGAGCAGTACTTC	CAISESSNSIALEWYEQYF
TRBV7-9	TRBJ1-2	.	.	TGTGCCAGCAGCTTAGGAGCTTCCACCTATGGCTACACCTTC	CASSLGASTYGYTF
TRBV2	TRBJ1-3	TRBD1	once	TGTGCCAGCAGTGCCCAGGGGGCGAATCTCTCTGGAAACACCATATATTTT	CASSAQGANLSGNTIYF
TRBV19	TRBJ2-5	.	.	TGTGCCAGTAGTATTGGGCCCCAACAAGAGACCCAGTACTTC	CASSIGPQQETQYF
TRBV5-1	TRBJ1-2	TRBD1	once	TGCGCCAGCAGCTTGGCACTCGGGACAGGGGTAGACTATGGCTACACCTTC	CASSLALGTGVDYGYTF
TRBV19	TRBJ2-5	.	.	TGTGCCAGTAGTATGCGAGGGGTCCAAGAGACCCAGTACTTC	CASSMRGVQETQYF
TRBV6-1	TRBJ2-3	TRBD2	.	TGTGCCAGCAGTAAAGGGACTAGCGGGGGGCAAAGCACAGATACGCAGTATTTT	CASSKGTSGGQSTDTQYF
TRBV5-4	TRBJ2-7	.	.	TGTGCCAGCAGTCGCGAACCGGGGCACTACGAGCAGTACTTC	CASSREPGHYEQYF
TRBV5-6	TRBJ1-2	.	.	TGTGCCAGCAGCTTGGGACAGAAGAACCTCTATGGCTACACCTTC	CASSLGQKNLYGYTF
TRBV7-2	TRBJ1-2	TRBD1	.	TGTGCCAGCAGCCCTCCGACAGGGGATGGGCCTTCTGGCTATGGCTACACCTTC	CASSPPTGDGPSGYGYTF
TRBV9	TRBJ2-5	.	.	TGTGCCAGCAGCGTAGCAGGACTTCAAGAGACCCAGTACTTC	CASSVAGLQETQYF
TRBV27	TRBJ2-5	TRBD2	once	TGTGCCAGCAGTTCCGTGGGACTAGCGGTGCAGTACTTC	CASSSVGLAVQYF
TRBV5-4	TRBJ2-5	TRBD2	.	TGTGCCAGCAGCTTGGAATACGTGACTAGCCTTGAGACCCAGTACTTC	CASSLEYVTSLETQYF
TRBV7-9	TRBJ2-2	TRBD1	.	TGTGCCAGCCTATTGGGACAGGTGAACACCGGGGAGCTGTTTTTT	CASLLGQVNTGELFF
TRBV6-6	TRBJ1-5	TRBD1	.	TGTGCCAGCACCTTGGGACAGGGAAGCAATCAGCCCCAGCATTTT	CASTLGQGSNQPQHF
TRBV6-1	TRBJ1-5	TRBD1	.	TGTGCCAGCAGTGATGGGGACAGGGGGAATCAGCCCCAGCATTTT	CASSDGDRGNQPQHF
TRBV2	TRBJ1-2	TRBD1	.	TGTGCCAGCAGGGGGGACAGCACTAACTATGGCTACACCTTC	CASRGDSTNYGYTF
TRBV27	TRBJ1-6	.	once	TGTGCCAGCAGTTTAGAACAGGGCCCAAATTCACCCCTCCACTTT	CASSLEQGPNSPLHF
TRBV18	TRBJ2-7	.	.	TGTGCCAGCTCACTTCAGGGCTACGAGCAGTACTTC	CASSLQGYEQYF
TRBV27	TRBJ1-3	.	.	TGTGCCAGCAGTTTAGGACCGAACTCTGGAAACACCATATATTTT	CASSLGPNSGNTIYF
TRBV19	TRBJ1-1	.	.	TGTGCCAGTAGTATAGAGTCCAGGGTGAACACTGAAGCTTTCTTT	CASSIESRVNTEAFF
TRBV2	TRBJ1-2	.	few	TGTGCCAGCAGTGATCTTTGGCAGGGGAGCGGCTACACCTTC	CASSDLWQGSGYTF
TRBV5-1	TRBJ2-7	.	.	TGCGCCAGCAGCTATCTAGCAGACGCTTCCTACGAGCAGTACTTC	CASSYLADASYEQYF
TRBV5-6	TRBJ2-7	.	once	TGTGCCAGCAGCCTCCTAGTGGAGCAGTACTTC	CASSLLVEQYF
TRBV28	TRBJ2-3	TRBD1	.	TGTGCCAGCAGTTCGGGACAGGGAGATGGAGATACGCAGTATTTT	CASSSGQGDGDTQYF
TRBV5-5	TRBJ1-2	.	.	TGTGCCAGCAGCCCAAACACCGGGTTACCATCCTACACCTTC	CASSPNTGLPSYTF